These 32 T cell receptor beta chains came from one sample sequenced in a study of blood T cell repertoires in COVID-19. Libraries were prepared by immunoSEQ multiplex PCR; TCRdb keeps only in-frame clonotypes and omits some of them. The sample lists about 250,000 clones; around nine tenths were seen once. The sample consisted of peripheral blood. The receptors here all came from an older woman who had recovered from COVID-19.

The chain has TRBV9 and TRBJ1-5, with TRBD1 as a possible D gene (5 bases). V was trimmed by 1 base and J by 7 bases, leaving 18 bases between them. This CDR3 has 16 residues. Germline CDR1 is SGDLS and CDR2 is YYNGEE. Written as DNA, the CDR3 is TGTGCCAGCAGCGTATGGGACTCGCAGTCCGGCCAGCCCCAGCATTTT. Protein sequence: CASSVWDSQSGQPQHF.

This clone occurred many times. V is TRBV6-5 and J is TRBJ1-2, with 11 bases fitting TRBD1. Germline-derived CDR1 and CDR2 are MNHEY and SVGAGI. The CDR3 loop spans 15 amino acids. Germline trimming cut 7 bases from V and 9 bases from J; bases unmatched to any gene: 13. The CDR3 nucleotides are TGTGCCAGCACTCCCGGTGGGACAGGGGGTATTCGCTACACCTTC. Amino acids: CASTPGGTGGIRYTF.

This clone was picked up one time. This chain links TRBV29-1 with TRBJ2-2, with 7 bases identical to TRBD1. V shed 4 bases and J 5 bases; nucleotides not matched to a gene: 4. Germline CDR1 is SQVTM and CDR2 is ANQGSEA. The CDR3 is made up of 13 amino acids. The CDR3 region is CSVARGRTGELFF. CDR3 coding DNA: TGCAGCGTTGCCAGGGGGAGAACCGGGGAGCTGTTTTTT.

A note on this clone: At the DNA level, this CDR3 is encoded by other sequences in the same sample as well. The CDR3 DNA reads TGTGCCAGCAGTCCCGGACTAGCGGGGGTTTACGAGCAGTACTTC. It is translated as CASSPGLAGVYEQYF. The chain couples TRBV28 to TRBJ2-7, with 13 bases lining up with TRBD2. The CDR3 loop spans 15 amino acids. The V gene end was trimmed by 5 bases and the J gene end by 4 bases; junction bases not matched to a gene: 5. Per the germline V gene, CDR1 is MDHEN and CDR2 is SYDVKM.

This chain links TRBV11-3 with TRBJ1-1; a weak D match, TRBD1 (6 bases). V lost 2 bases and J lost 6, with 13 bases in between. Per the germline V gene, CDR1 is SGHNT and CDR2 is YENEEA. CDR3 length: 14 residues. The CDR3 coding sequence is TGTGCCAGCAGCTTAAATTCAGGGGACCCTGAAGCTTTCTTT. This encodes CASSLNSGDPEAFF.

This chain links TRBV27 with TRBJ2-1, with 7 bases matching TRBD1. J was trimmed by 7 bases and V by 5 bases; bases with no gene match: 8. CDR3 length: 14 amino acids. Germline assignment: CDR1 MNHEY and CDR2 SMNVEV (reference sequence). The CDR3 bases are TGTGCCAGCAGTACGGGACAGCTGAGGAATGAGCAGTTCTTC. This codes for CASSTGQLRNEQFF.

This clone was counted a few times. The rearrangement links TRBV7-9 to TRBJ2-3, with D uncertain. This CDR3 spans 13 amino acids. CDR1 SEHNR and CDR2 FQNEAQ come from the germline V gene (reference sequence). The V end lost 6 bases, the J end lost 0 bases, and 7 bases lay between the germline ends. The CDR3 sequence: CASSSSSTDTQYF. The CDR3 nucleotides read TGTGCCAGCAGTAGTAGTAGCACAGATACGCAGTATTTT.

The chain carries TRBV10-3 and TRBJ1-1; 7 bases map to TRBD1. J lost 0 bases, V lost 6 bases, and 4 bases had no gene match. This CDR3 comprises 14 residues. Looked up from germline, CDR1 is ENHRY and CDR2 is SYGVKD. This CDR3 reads CAISPGQMNTEAFF. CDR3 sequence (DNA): TGTGCCATCAGCCCGGGACAGATGAACACTGAAGCTTTCTTT.

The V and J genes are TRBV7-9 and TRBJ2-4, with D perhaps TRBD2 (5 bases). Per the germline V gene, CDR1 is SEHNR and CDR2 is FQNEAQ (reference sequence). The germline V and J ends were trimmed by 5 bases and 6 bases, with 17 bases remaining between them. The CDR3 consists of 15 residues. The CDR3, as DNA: TGTGCCAGCAGCCGCATGCGGACCGGACTAAACATTCAGTACTTC. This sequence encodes CASSRMRTGLNIQYF.

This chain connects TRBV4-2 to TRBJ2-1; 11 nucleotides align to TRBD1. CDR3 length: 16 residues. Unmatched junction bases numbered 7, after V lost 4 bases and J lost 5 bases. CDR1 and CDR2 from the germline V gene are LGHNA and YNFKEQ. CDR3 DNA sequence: TGTGCCAGCAGCCCCAGGGGGACAGGGGGGAACAATGAGCAGTTCTTC. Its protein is CASSPRGTGGNNEQFF.

Here the CDR3 reads CASSLADRSSYEQYF. DNA for the CDR3: TGTGCCAGCAGCTTGGCAGACAGAAGCTCCTACGAGCAGTACTTC. This chain links TRBV7-2 with TRBJ2-7; tentative D call: TRBD1 (5 bases). This CDR3 has 15 amino acids. CDR1 and CDR2 (germline): SGHTA, FQGNSA. With 3 bases removed from V and 0 bases from J, the gap between germline ends came to 12 bases.

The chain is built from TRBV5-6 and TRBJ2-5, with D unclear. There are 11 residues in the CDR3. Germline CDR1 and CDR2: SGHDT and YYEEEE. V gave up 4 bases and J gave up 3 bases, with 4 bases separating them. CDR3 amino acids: CASSTEETQYF. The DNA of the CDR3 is TGTGCCAGCAGCACAGAAGAGACCCAGTACTTC.

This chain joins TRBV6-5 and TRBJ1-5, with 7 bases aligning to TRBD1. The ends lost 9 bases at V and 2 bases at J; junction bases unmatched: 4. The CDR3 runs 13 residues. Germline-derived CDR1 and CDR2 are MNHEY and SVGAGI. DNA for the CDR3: TGTGCCAGTCACAGGGGCGGCAATCAGCCCCAGCATTTT. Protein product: CASHRGGNQPQHF.

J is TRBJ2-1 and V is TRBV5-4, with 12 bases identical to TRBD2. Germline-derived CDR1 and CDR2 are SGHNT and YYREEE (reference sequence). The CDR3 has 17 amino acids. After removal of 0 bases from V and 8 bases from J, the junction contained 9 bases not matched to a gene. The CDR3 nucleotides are TGTGCCAGCAGCTTGGGGCCTAGCGGGGGGGCGGTCGATGAGCAGTTCTTC. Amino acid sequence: CASSLGPSGGAVDEQFF.

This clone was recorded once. The CDR3 spells CASSSTGKEETQYF. As DNA, the CDR3 is TGTGCCAGCAGTAGCACAGGGAAGGAAGAGACCCAGTACTTC. This chain links TRBV6-5 with TRBJ2-5, with a weak D call TRBD1 (6 bases). This CDR3 spans 14 amino acids. V lost 5 bases and J lost 3, with 13 bases in between. Germline V gives CDR1 MNHEY, CDR2 SVGAGI.

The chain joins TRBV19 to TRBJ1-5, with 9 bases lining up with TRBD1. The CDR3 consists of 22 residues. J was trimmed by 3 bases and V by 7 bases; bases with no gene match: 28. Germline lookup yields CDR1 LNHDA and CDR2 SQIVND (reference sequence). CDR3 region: CASISLLNPTGGSLTNNQPQHF. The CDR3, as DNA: TGTGCCAGTATAAGCCTGCTGAATCCAACAGGGGGCTCACTAACCAACAATCAGCCCCAGCATTTT.

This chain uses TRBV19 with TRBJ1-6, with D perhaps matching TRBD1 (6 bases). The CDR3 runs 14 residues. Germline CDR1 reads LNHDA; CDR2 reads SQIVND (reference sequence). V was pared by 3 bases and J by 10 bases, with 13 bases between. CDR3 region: CASSIQGIGSPLHF. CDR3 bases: TGTGCCAGTAGTATCCAGGGGATAGGCTCACCCCTCCACTTT.

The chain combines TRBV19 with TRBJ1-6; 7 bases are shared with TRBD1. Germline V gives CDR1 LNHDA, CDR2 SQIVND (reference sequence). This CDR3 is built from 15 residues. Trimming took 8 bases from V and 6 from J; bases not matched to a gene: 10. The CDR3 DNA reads TGTGCCAGTCAAACGGGACAGCTGATTAATTCACCCCTCCACTTT. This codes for CASQTGQLINSPLHF.

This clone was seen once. The CDR3 region is CASSPSQGQGIYGYTF. The CDR3 coding sequence is TGTGCCAGCTCACCCTCCCAGGGACAGGGTATCTATGGCTACACCTTC. This sequence joins TRBV18 and TRBJ1-2, with TRBD1 identical over 9 bases. V trimming: 3 bases; J trimming: 4 bases; junction bases outside the gene matches: 9. This CDR3 is built from 16 residues. CDR1 is KGHSH and CDR2 is LQKENI in the germline V gene.

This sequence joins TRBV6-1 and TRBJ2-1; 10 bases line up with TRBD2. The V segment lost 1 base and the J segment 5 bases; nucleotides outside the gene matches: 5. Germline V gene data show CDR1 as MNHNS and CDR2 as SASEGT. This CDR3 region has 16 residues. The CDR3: CASSEVVAGGHNEQFF. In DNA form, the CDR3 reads TGTGCCAGCAGTGAAGTTGTAGCGGGGGGCCACAATGAGCAGTTCTTC.

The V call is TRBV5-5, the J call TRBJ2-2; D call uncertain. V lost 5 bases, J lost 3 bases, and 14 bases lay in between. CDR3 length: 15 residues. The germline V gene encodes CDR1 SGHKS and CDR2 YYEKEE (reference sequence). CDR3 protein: CASRPLGEDTGELFF. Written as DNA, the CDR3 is TGTGCCAGCAGACCTTTAGGAGAAGACACCGGGGAGCTGTTTTTT.

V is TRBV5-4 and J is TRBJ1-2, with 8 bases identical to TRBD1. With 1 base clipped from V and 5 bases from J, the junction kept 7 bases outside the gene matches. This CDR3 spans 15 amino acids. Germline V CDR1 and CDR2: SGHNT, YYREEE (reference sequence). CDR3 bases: TGTGCCAGCAGCTTGCCCACAGGGGGGAAATATGGCTACACCTTC. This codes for CASSLPTGGKYGYTF.

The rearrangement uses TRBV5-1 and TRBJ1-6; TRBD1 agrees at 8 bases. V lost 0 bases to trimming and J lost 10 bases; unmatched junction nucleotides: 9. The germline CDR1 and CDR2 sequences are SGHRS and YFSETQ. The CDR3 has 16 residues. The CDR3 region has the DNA TGCGCCAGCAGCTTGGAAGGACAGGGACGGGGGTCACCCCTCCACTTT. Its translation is CASSLEGQGRGSPLHF.

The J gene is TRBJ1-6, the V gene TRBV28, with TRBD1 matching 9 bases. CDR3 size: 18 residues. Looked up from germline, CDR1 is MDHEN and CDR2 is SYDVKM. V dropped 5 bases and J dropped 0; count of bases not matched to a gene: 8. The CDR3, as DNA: TGTGCCAGCAGTACGCGACAGGGGGTGAGCTCCTATAATTCACCCCTCCACTTT. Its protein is CASSTRQGVSSYNSPLHF.

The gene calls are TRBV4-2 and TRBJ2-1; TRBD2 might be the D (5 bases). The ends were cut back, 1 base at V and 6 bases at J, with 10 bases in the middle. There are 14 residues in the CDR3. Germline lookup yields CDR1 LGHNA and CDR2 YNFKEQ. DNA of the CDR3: TGTGCCAGCAGCCAAGGAGAGGGATCCAATGAGCAGTTCTTC. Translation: CASSQGEGSNEQFF.

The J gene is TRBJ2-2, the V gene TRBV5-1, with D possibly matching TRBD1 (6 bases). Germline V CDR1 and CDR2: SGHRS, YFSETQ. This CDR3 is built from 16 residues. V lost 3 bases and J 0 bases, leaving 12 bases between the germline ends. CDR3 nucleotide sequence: TGCGCCAGCAGCTCCGGGACATCCACGAACACCGGGGAGCTGTTTTTT. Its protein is CASSSGTSTNTGELFF. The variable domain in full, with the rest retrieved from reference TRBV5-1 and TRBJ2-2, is KAGVTQTPRYLIKTRGQQVTLSCSPISGHRSVSWYQQTPGQGLQFLFEYFSETQRNKGNFPGRFSGRQFSNSRSEMNVSTLELGDSALYLCASSSGTSTNTGELFFGEGSRLTVL.

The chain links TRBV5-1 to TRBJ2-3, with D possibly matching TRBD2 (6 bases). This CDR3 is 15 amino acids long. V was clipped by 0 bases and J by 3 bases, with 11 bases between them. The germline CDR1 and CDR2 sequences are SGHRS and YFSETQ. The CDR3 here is CASSLGHRGTDTQYF. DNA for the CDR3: TGCGCCAGCAGCTTGGGACACCGGGGGACAGATACGCAGTATTTT.

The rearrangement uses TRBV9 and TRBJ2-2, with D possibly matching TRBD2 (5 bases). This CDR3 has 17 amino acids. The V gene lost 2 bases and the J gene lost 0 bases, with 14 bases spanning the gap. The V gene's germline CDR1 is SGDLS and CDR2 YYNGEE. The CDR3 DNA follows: TGTGCCAGCAGCGTTAGAGGGTCACAAGCGAACACCGGGGAGCTGTTTTTT. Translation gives CASSVRGSQANTGELFF.

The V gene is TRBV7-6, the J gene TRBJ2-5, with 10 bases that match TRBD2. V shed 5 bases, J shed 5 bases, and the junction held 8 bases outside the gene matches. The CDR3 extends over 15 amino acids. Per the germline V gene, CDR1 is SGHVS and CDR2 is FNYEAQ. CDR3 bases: TGTGCCAGCAGCGAAGCGGGGGGGTCCTGGGAGACCCAGTACTTC. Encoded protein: CASSEAGGSWETQYF.

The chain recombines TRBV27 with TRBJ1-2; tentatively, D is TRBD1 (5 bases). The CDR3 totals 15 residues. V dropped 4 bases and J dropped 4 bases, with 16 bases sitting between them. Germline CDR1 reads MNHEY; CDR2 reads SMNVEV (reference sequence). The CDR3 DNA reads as TGTGCCAGCAGTTGGGGGGGAGGTGGGGCCTATGGCTACACCTTC. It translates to CASSWGGGGAYGYTF.

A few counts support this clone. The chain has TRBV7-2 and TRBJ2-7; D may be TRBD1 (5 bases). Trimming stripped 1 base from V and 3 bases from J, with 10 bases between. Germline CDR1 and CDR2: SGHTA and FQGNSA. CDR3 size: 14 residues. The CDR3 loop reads CASSLGGYLYEQYF. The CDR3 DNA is TGTGCCAGCAGCTTAGGGGGCTACCTCTACGAGCAGTACTTC. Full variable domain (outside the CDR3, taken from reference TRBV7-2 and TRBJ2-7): GAGVSQSPSNKVTEKGKDVELRCDPISGHTALYWYRQSLGQGLEFLIYFQGNSAPDKSGLPSDRFSAERTGGSVSTLTIQRTQQEDSAVYLCASSLGGYLYEQYFGPGTRLTVT.

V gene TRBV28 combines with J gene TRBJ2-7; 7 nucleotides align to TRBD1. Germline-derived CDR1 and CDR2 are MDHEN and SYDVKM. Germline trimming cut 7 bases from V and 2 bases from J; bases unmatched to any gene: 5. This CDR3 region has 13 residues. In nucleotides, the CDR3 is TGTGCCAGCAACAACAGGGGACCCTACGAGCAGTACTTC. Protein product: CASNNRGPYEQYF.